One and the same sample provided the 29 T cell receptor beta chains below, sequenced in a study of blood T cell repertoires in COVID-19. Assay used: immunoSEQ multiplex PCR; TCRdb lists only in-frame clones, some missing. The top ten clones hold about 3.8% of a sample with about 110,000 clones, around four fifths of them seen once. Specimen: peripheral blood. These TCRs come from a woman between 70 and 85 years old with acute or convalescent COVID-19.

This chain connects TRBV19 to TRBJ1-4; 8 bases align to TRBD1. The CDR3 runs 17 residues. Germline V gives CDR1 LNHDA, CDR2 SQIVND (reference sequence). Trimming cost V 9 bases and J 4 bases; bases outside gene matches: 16. The DNA for the CDR3 is TGTGCCAGCTCCCGTCCGACAGGGGCCGCGATTAATGAAAAACTGTTTTTT. Amino acids: CASSRPTGAAINEKLFF.

V gene TRBV7-9 combines with J gene TRBJ1-5; TRBD1 matches 9 bases. Looked up from germline, CDR1 is SEHNR and CDR2 is FQNEAQ (reference sequence). V was pared by 3 bases and J by 4 bases, with 1 base of the junction left unmatched. The CDR3 is 14 residues long. The CDR3 nucleotides read TGTGCCAGCAGCTTTGGGACAGGGAATCAGCCCCAGCATTTT. Translation: CASSFGTGNQPQHF.

The chain recombines TRBV30 with TRBJ1-1; maybe TRBD1 (6 bases). V lost 4 bases to trimming and J lost 4 bases, with 13 bases between them. CDR3 length: 13 residues. Germline V gives CDR1 GTSNPN, CDR2 SVGIG (reference sequence). The CDR3 DNA sequence: TGTGCCTGGAAGCAGGGGTACGGCACTGAAGCTTTCTTT. This sequence encodes CAWKQGYGTEAFF.

CDR3 nucleotide sequence: TGTGCCATCAGTGAGAATGCGGATACGCAGTATTTT. As protein: CAISENADTQYF. This chain connects TRBV10-3 to TRBJ2-3; D is undetermined. Per the germline V gene, CDR1 is ENHRY and CDR2 is SYGVKD. Trimming took 2 bases from V and 6 from J, leaving 6 bases between them. There are 12 residues in the CDR3.

The chain employs TRBV14 and TRBJ2-7; D may be TRBD2 (5 bases). The CDR3 is 20 residues long. V was cut by 1 base and J by 0 bases, with 25 bases left in between. Germline CDR1 is SGHDN and CDR2 is FVKESK. The DNA of the CDR3 is TGTGCCAGCAGCCAAGGGCGAACTAGGACGGAGTCGAGACTCTCCTACGAGCAGTACTTC. It codes for CASSQGRTRTESRLSYEQYF.

CDR3 coding DNA: TGTGCCAGCAGCCCTATGGGAGTGAACACTGAAGCTTTCTTT. This encodes CASSPMGVNTEAFF. The gene calls are TRBV3-1 (or the pseudogene TRBV3-2) and TRBJ1-1; no clear D gene. The CDR3 has 14 amino acids. Trimming took off 4 bases at V and 0 bases at J, with 9 bases between the two ends. Germline V gene sequence: CDR1 LGHDT, CDR2 YNNKEL (reference sequence).

V gene TRBV5-4 combines with J gene TRBJ2-2, with 8 positions matching TRBD2. From germline, CDR1 is SGHNT and CDR2 YYREEE (reference sequence). CDR3 length: 16 residues. The V segment lost 0 bases and the J segment 5 bases; nucleotides outside the gene matches: 6. The CDR3 region has the DNA TGTGCCAGCAGCTTGGGTGGCGGGGGGCATACCGGGGAGCTGTTTTTT. This codes for CASSLGGGGHTGELFF.

The gene calls are TRBV10-3 and TRBJ1-6; D remains unclear. Germline assignment: CDR1 ENHRY and CDR2 SYGVKD. The V end lost 3 bases, the J end lost 0 bases, and 12 bases lay between the germline ends. This CDR3 region has 17 residues. CDR3 DNA: TGTGCCATCAGTGAAAGTACCTTGAGCTCCTATAATTCACCCCTCCACTTT. Translating it yields CAISESTLSSYNSPLHF.

V gene TRBV7-9 combines with J gene TRBJ2-7, with 8 positions matching TRBD1. V lost 1 base to trimming and J lost 7 bases; unmatched junction nucleotides: 6. This CDR3 has 14 amino acids. The germline CDR1 and CDR2 sequences are SEHNR and FQNEAQ (reference sequence). The CDR3 loop reads CASSLGAGGQEQYF. Here the CDR3 DNA reads TGTGCCAGCAGCTTAGGTGCAGGGGGCCAAGAGCAGTACTTC.

The DNA of the CDR3 is TGTGCCACCAGTGACTCCCCCGGGACAGAAGCTTTCTTT. Protein sequence: CATSDSPGTEAFF. This rearrangement joins TRBV24-1 to TRBJ1-1, with D tentatively TRBD1 (6 bases). V dropped 4 bases and J dropped 8 bases, with 13 bases sitting between them. In germline, CDR1 is KGHDR, CDR2 SFDVKD. There are 13 residues in the CDR3.

This CDR3 reads CASSYSLAGGPDTQYF. The CDR3 bases are TGTGCCAGCAGTTACTCACTAGCGGGGGGGCCAGATACGCAGTATTTT. This chain links TRBV6-5 with TRBJ2-3; TRBD2 aligns across 13 bases. CDR1 is MNHEY and CDR2 is SVGAGI in the germline V gene. Trimming removed 0 bases from V and 4 bases from J; junction bases left unmatched: 1. The CDR3 runs 16 residues.

V usage is TRBV19 and J usage is TRBJ1-6, with D perhaps matching TRBD1 (6 bases). Germline CDR1 LNHDA, CDR2 SQIVND (reference sequence). The CDR3 totals 15 residues. Between the trimmed V and J ends, which lost 4 bases and 10 bases, there was a span of 17 bases. Here the CDR3 DNA reads TGTGCCAGTAGTACCCATCGGCGGGGGCGATCACCCCTCCACTTT. It translates to CASSTHRRGRSPLHF. Full variable domain (outside the CDR3, taken from reference TRBV19 and TRBJ1-6): DGGITQSPKYLFRKEGQNVTLSCEQNLNHDAMYWYRQDPGQGLRLIYYSQIVNDFQKGDIAEGYSVSREKKESFPLTVTSAQKNPTAFYLCASSTHRRGRSPLHFGNGTRLTVT.

CDR3 bases: TGTGCCACCAGTGACCCGGGACAGGGAAACACCATATATTTT. Its translation is CATSDPGQGNTIYF. The V call is TRBV24-1, the J call TRBJ1-3; TRBD1 matches at 7 bases. V was pared by 4 bases and J by 4 bases, with 3 bases of the junction left unmatched. The CDR3 spans 14 residues. The germline V gene has CDR1 KGHDR and CDR2 SFDVKD.

The chain is built from TRBV6-5 and TRBJ2-7; tentative D call: TRBD1 (7 bases). Germline V gene sequence: CDR1 MNHEY, CDR2 SVGAGI. V lost 6 bases and J 3 bases, leaving 18 bases between the germline ends. The CDR3 is made up of 15 amino acids. The CDR3 DNA reads TGTGCCAGCAGCCCAGGGGGGTCCCGGGACTACGAGCAGTACTTC. This encodes CASSPGGSRDYEQYF.

The chain uses TRBV2 and TRBJ1-2, with a weak D call TRBD1 (6 bases). The CDR3 has 15 amino acids. V was trimmed by 5 bases and J by 5 bases, leaving 18 bases between them. The germline V gene encodes CDR1 SNHLY and CDR2 FYNNEI. The CDR3 here is CASSLGAHGDYGYTF. CDR3 bases: TGTGCCAGCAGTTTGGGGGCCCACGGGGATTATGGCTACACCTTC.

V is TRBV11-3 and J is TRBJ2-3; TRBD1 agrees at 9 bases. CDR1 is SGHNT, CDR2 YENEEA, per germline. The CDR3 has 16 amino acids. J was trimmed by 1 base and V by 1 base; bases with no gene match: 3. The CDR3 DNA is TGTGCCAGCAGCTTAGGGACAGGGGTCCGCACAGATACGCAGTATTTT. This encodes CASSLGTGVRTDTQYF.

The V and J genes are TRBV28 and TRBJ1-4; tentative D call: TRBD1 (5 bases). This CDR3 region has 16 residues. Germline V CDR1 and CDR2: MDHEN, SYDVKM. The V end lost 2 bases, the J end lost 8 bases, and 18 bases lay between the germline ends. In nucleotides, the CDR3 is TGTGCCAGCAGTTTAGGGTTACAGGAGGGATCGGAAAAACTGTTTTTT. This sequence encodes CASSLGLQEGSEKLFF.

The V and J genes are TRBV6-5 and TRBJ1-1; D is unclear. The CDR3 has 14 residues. V was trimmed by 0 bases and J by 3 bases, leaving 8 bases between them. Germline V lookup: CDR1 MNHEY, CDR2 SVGAGI. The CDR3 spells CASSYSAGDTEAFF. CDR3 sequence (DNA): TGTGCCAGCAGTTACTCGGCCGGGGACACTGAAGCTTTCTTT.

The V gene is TRBV19, the J gene TRBJ1-1; a weak D match, TRBD1 (6 bases). Trimming took off 5 bases at V and 4 bases at J, with 17 bases between the two ends. The CDR3 runs to 15 residues. The germline gives CDR1 LNHDA, CDR2 SQIVND (reference sequence). The CDR3 is CASSSMGGGVTEAFF. As DNA, the CDR3 is TGTGCCAGTAGTTCGATGGGAGGGGGAGTCACTGAAGCTTTCTTT.

The V gene is TRBV18, the J gene TRBJ2-1; 8 bases map to TRBD2. J gave up 4 bases and V 3 bases, and 14 bases lay outside the gene matches. The germline V gene encodes CDR1 KGHSH and CDR2 LQKENI. CDR3 length equals 18 residues. The CDR3 bases are TGTGCCAGCTCACCGACATCCTCAGCGGGAGCTTTTTACAATGAGCAGTTCTTC. It codes for CASSPTSSAGAFYNEQFF.

This clone was detected ten times or more. At one boundary the junction diverges from the germline segment, which might be a read error. V and J are TRBV7-9 and TRBJ1-4, with D tentatively TRBD1 (6 bases). CDR1 and CDR2 from the germline V gene are SEHNR and FQNEAQ (reference sequence). The length of the CDR3 is 13 residues. The CDR3 sequence is CASSLAGVEKLFF. CDR3 in DNA: TGTGCCAGCAGTTTAGCAGGGGTTGAAAAACTGTTTTTT.

V is TRBV28 and J is TRBJ1-1, with D unresolved. With 6 bases removed from V and 3 bases from J, the gap between germline ends came to 17 bases. CDR3 length equals 15 residues. Germline V gives CDR1 MDHEN, CDR2 SYDVKM. CDR3 sequence: CASRSPSGRYTEAFF. CDR3 nucleotide sequence: TGTGCCAGCAGATCCCCCTCAGGCCGGTACACTGAAGCTTTCTTT.

The chain has TRBV5-1 and TRBJ2-1, with 8 bases fitting TRBD1. The length of the CDR3 is 15 residues. Trimming cost V 0 bases and J 7 bases; bases outside gene matches: 6. Germline CDR1 SGHRS, CDR2 YFSETQ. DNA of the CDR3: TGCGCCAGCAGCTTGGGACAGGGGAAAAATAATGAGCAGTTCTTC. Translated: CASSLGQGKNNEQFF.

A single count supports this clone. This rearrangement joins TRBV28 to TRBJ1-2; D is unresolved. Germline-derived CDR1 and CDR2 are MDHEN and SYDVKM. Trimming removed 4 bases at V and 1 base at J, with 13 bases between. This CDR3 spans 15 amino acids. The CDR3 DNA reads TGTGCCAGCAGTTGGGTCGACATCTATAACTATGGCTACACCTTC. Translating it yields CASSWVDIYNYGYTF.

The chain is built from TRBV4-2 and TRBJ1-6; 7 bases map to TRBD1. Germline CDR1 and CDR2: LGHNA and YNFKEQ. There are 16 residues in the CDR3. The ends lost 0 bases at V and 7 bases at J; junction bases unmatched: 6. The CDR3 region is CASSQERGTANSPLHF. For the CDR3, the DNA is TGTGCCAGCAGCCAAGAACGGGGGACAGCCAATTCACCCCTCCACTTT.

This clone was seen more than once but under ten times. This chain uses TRBV5-6 with TRBJ1-3, with D tentatively TRBD1 (5 bases). The germline V and J ends were trimmed by 4 bases and 0 bases, with 11 bases remaining between them. Per the germline V gene, CDR1 is SGHDT and CDR2 is YYEEEE. The CDR3 loop spans 15 amino acids. The CDR3 spells CASSPTVSSGNTIYF. The DNA for the CDR3 is TGTGCCAGCAGCCCGACAGTGAGCTCTGGAAACACCATATATTTT.

This clone showed up just once. V is TRBV7-9 and J is TRBJ1-1; D call uncertain. The CDR3 is made up of 14 amino acids. Looked up from germline, CDR1 is SEHNR and CDR2 is FQNEAQ (reference sequence). With 1 base removed from V and 1 base from J, the gap between germline ends came to 7 bases. CDR3 in DNA: TGTGCCAGCAGCTTAGATGGAGGGAACACTGAAGCTTTCTTT. Encoded protein: CASSLDGGNTEAFF.

The rearrangement uses TRBV11-2 and TRBJ2-3; D remains unclear. CDR1 is SGHAT and CDR2 is FQNNGV in the germline V gene. The CDR3 sequence is 12 residues long. The ends were cut back, 5 bases at V and 6 bases at J, with 9 bases in the middle. CDR3 region: CASSPHRDTQYF. CDR3 sequence (DNA): TGTGCCAGCAGCCCCCATCGGGATACGCAGTATTTT.

The genes are TRBV6-1 and TRBJ1-6; the D is unclear. CDR1 is MNHNS, CDR2 SASEGT, per germline. V dropped 0 bases and J dropped 8 bases, with 8 bases sitting between them. There are 14 residues in the CDR3. The CDR3 loop is CASSEALGHSPLHF. CDR3 DNA sequence: TGTGCCAGCAGTGAAGCGCTAGGTCATTCACCCCTCCACTTT.